The 2 T cell receptor beta chains in this list originate from one sample, sequenced in a study of T-cell memory formation after mild COVID-19. One entry per CDR3 protein, called by TCRdb with MiXCR from the 5' RACE reads. The table shows some 300,000 distinct CDR3 sequences, with roughly 20% occurring only once. Material: PBMCs or a T cell subset sorted from them (not recorded which). Receptors were obtained from a man aged 18 to 30 who had mild COVID-19 (a few samples of this study predate the infection). Cell type and time point are not known.

This clonotype showed up just a few times. The rearrangement joins TRBV12-3 or TRBV12-4 to TRBJ1-1, with a tentative D call TRBD1 (6 bases). This CDR3 has 11 amino acids. V was shortened by 5 bases and J by 13 bases, with 14 bases between the two germline ends. The CDR3 loop reads CASSRQVIVFF. In nucleotides, the CDR3 is TGTGCCAGCAGTAGACAGGTCATAGTTTTCTTT.

In this sample, this clonotype turned up many times. The V gene is TRBV7-8, the J gene TRBJ2-2; perhaps TRBD1 as D (5 bases). From germline, CDR1 is SGHVS and CDR2 FQNEAQ. The CDR3 has 15 residues. The ends were cut back, 4 bases at V and 0 bases at J, with 9 bases in the middle. The CDR3 spells CASSSRTTNTGELFF. CDR3 nucleotide sequence: TGTGCCAGCAGCTCGAGGACAACGAACACCGGGGAGCTGTTTTTT.